Shown below are 21 T cell receptor beta chains from a single sample sequenced in a study of CD8+CD57+ T cells in acquired aplastic anemia. Patients included in sequencing had previously demonstrated CD8+CD57+ cell expansion by flow cytometry. Template material for TCR beta VDJ and CDR3 profiling consisted of genomic DNA. TCRdb ran MiXCR on the reads and lists one entry per CDR3 protein. The sample contains approximately 220,000 distinct CDR3 sequences, under 55% of which appear only once. The sequenced sample was sorted CD4+, CD8+, or CD8+CD57+ T cells (not recorded which) from PBMCs. All receptors come from a human donor with aplastic anemia.

This clonotype has just a few counts. This CDR3 fails to terminate in the conserved phenylalanine or tryptophan, so it likely reflects a read error. The chain combines TRBV11-2 with TRBJ1-1; D ambiguous. The germline V gene has CDR1 SGHAT and CDR2 FQNNGV. The CDR3 covers 16 residues. The CDR3 DNA reads as TGCGCCAGCAGCCAAGGGATGCGGGCATGGAACACTGAAGCTTTCTCT. Translating it yields CASSQGMRAWNTEAFS.

On this clonotype: A much bigger clone sits one base away, suggesting this may be a read error. The V call is TRBV5-1, the J call TRBJ2-3, with D perhaps given as TRBD1 or TRBD2 (6 bases each). Looked up from germline, CDR1 is SGHRS and CDR2 is YFSETQ. This CDR3 spans 15 amino acids. The ends were cut back, 3 bases at V and 4 bases at J, with 15 bases in the middle. CDR3 loop: CASSSLGGEADTQYF. As DNA, the CDR3 is TGCGCCAGCAGCTCCCTCGGGGGCGAGGCAGATACGCAGTATTTT.

The chain links TRBV20-1 to TRBJ2-3; D perhaps matches TRBD2 (5 bases). Trimming stripped 0 bases from V and 11 bases from J, with 18 bases between. The length of the CDR3 is 14 residues. Germline V gene lookup returns CDR1 DFQATT and CDR2 SNEGSKA (reference sequence). The CDR3 nucleotides read TGCAGTGCTAGAGATTCACGAGGGAACAATGAGCAGTATTTT. Translation gives CSARDSRGNNEQYF.

In its sample, this clonotype was seen many times. This sequence joins TRBV5-1 and TRBJ1-1; D call uncertain. The germline gives CDR1 SGHRS, CDR2 YFSETQ. The length of the CDR3 is 15 residues. V lost 1 base and J 2 bases, leaving 12 bases between the germline ends. The chain's CDR3 is CASSLFSAGNTEAFF. CDR3 DNA sequence: TGCGCCAGCAGCTTGTTTTCTGCAGGAAACACTGAAGCTTTCTTT.

Concerning this clonotype: This CDR3 is missing its conserved last phenylalanine or tryptophan, likely due to a read error. The limits of the CDR3 on the DNA are not certain, so only TCRdb's listed CDR3 is given. The chain uses TRBV12-3 or TRBV12-4 and TRBJ2-7; the table's D call, TRBD1, has no DNA check behind it. The CDR3 spans 13 amino acids, including both terminal residues. The CDR3 reads CASSWDRGSTSST.

This clonotype was picked up many times. The chain employs TRBV5-1 and TRBJ1-1; no firm D call. Germline CDR1 is SGHRS and CDR2 is YFSETQ. V was clipped by 0 bases and J by 1 base, with 10 bases between them. There are 15 residues in the CDR3. CDR3 amino acids: CASSLDPGRNTEAFF. Written as DNA, the CDR3 is TGCGCCAGCAGCTTGGACCCAGGCCGGAACACTGAAGCTTTCTTT.

This clonotype was seen a handful of times. The genes are TRBV20-1 and TRBJ1-2; D not certain. CDR3 length: 18 residues. Trimming cost V 5 bases and J 1 base, with 26 bases left between them. Germline V gene lookup returns CDR1 DFQATT and CDR2 SNEGSKA (reference sequence). DNA for the CDR3: TGCAGTGCTGCTAGGAGGTCTAGGGTACAGAGCCTTAACTATGGCTACACCTTC. It yields the protein CSAARRSRVQSLNYGYTF.

Many counts were recorded for this clonotype. V gene TRBV7-2 combines with J gene TRBJ2-7, with D possibly being TRBD2 (5 bases). The germline gives CDR1 SGHTA, CDR2 FQGNSA. This CDR3 is built from 14 residues. V lost 4 bases and J lost 0, with 10 bases in between. The CDR3 DNA sequence: TGTGCCAGCAGCTGGAAAGGGAGCTCCTACGAGCAGTACTTC. Protein product: CASSWKGSSYEQYF.

This clonotype came up many times. V usage is TRBV6-5 and J usage is TRBJ1-2; 7 bases match TRBD1. This CDR3 has 13 residues. The ends lost 6 bases at V and 6 bases at J; junction bases unmatched: 7. Germline CDR1 and CDR2: MNHEY and SVGAGI. CDR3 protein: CASREGGEDGYTF. The CDR3 DNA follows: TGTGCCAGCAGGGAAGGGGGCGAAGATGGCTACACCTTC.

The chain recombines TRBV10-1 with TRBJ1-3; D not resolved. This CDR3 has 15 residues. Trimming removed 7 bases at V and 0 bases at J, with 13 bases between. The germline V gene has CDR1 WNHNN and CDR2 SYGVQD (reference sequence). The CDR3 coding sequence is TGCGCCAGCACGGATACTTTAAACTCTGGAAACACCATATATTTT. It is translated as CASTDTLNSGNTIYF.

This chain joins TRBV10-3 and TRBJ2-7, with no clear D. Germline lookup yields CDR1 ENHRY and CDR2 SYGVKD. This CDR3 is 11 amino acids long. The ends were cut back, 3 bases at V and 7 bases at J, with 7 bases in the middle. CDR3 nucleotide sequence: TGTGCCATCAGTGACTGCAATGAGCAGTACTTC. It translates to CAISDCNEQYF.

This clonotype has just a few counts. The genes are TRBV2 and TRBJ2-1; TRBD2 matches 7 bases. The germline CDR1 and CDR2 sequences are SNHLY and FYNNEI. This CDR3 contains 16 residues. Unmatched junction bases numbered 18, after V lost 6 bases and J lost 10 bases. Here the CDR3 DNA reads TGTGCCAGCAGCGGCCGGGACTATGAGCTTCGTAGCGAGCAGTTCTTC. Protein product: CASSGRDYELRSEQFF.

In this sample, this clonotype turned up many times. The chain joins TRBV27 to TRBJ1-2; 8 bases map to TRBD1. V dropped 5 bases and J dropped 3; count of bases not matched to a gene: 8. The CDR3 extends over 15 amino acids. The germline CDR1 and CDR2 sequences are MNHEY and SMNVEV (reference sequence). This CDR3 reads CASSGRGQGDYGYTF. As DNA, the CDR3 is TGTGCCAGCAGTGGCCGAGGACAGGGCGACTATGGCTACACCTTC.

Details on this clonotype: A much larger clone lies a single base off, so this may be a read error. The gene calls are TRBV14 and TRBJ1-6; possible D gene TRBD1, 5 bases. CDR3 length: 13 amino acids. Germline V lookup: CDR1 SGHDN, CDR2 FVKESK. CDR3: CAGSPTENSPLHF. CDR3 DNA: TGTGCCGGCAGCCCGACAGAGAATTCACCCCTCCACTTT.

This chain joins TRBV18 and TRBJ2-7; 8 nucleotides match TRBD1. V shed 3 bases and J 0 bases; nucleotides not matched to a gene: 7. The CDR3 sequence is 16 residues long. Germline CDR1 and CDR2: KGHSH and LQKENI. This CDR3 reads CASSPFGQGISYEQYF. The CDR3 nucleotides read TGTGCCAGCTCACCGTTCGGACAGGGAATCTCCTACGAGCAGTACTTC.

The rearrangement links TRBV20-1 to TRBJ2-1; the match to TRBD2 covers 7 bases. The CDR3 contains 11 residues. Germline CDR1 DFQATT, CDR2 SNEGSKA (reference sequence). Here the CDR3 DNA reads TGCAGCTCGACTAGCAACAATGAGCAGTTCTTC. Protein product: CSSTSNNEQFF.

A few counts support this clonotype. A much larger clone lies one base from this, so it may be a read error. The chain has TRBV7-2 and TRBJ2-1; 10 nucleotides line up with TRBD2. There are 15 residues in the CDR3. Germline CDR1 is SGHTA and CDR2 is FQGNSA. V trimming: 5 bases; J trimming: 7 bases; junction bases outside the gene matches: 8. The CDR3 here is CASSKSGGAGNEQFF. DNA for the CDR3: TGTGCCAGCAGCAAGAGCGGGGGGGCCGGGAATGAGCAGTTCTTC.

Ten or more counts support this clonotype. The genes are TRBV10-3 and TRBJ2-5, with TRBD2 matching 9 bases. Germline values: CDR1 ENHRY, CDR2 SYGVKD. V was pared by 2 bases and J by 4 bases, with 5 bases of the junction left unmatched. The CDR3 covers 15 residues. This CDR3 reads CAISEGGGAIETQYF. CDR3 DNA sequence: TGTGCCATCAGTGAGGGCGGGGGGGCCATAGAGACCCAGTACTTC.

This clonotype was counted once. The chain combines TRBV3-1 with TRBJ1-1; D is unresolved. This CDR3 spans 12 amino acids. Trimming cost V 0 bases and J 9 bases, with 8 bases left between them. Germline lookup yields CDR1 LGHDT and CDR2 YNNKEL (reference sequence). In nucleotides, the CDR3 is TGTGCCAGCAGCCAAGAGGGAGGGCAAGCTTTCTTT. It is translated as CASSQEGGQAFF.

Many counts were recorded for this clonotype. The chain is built from TRBV2 and TRBJ2-7, with D maybe TRBD2 (6 bases). V was cut by 3 bases and J by 3 bases, with 6 bases left in between. The CDR3 runs 12 residues. Germline-derived CDR1 and CDR2 are SNHLY and FYNNEI. CDR3 sequence (DNA): TGTGCCAGCAGTGAGGAGGGCTACGAGCAGTACTTC. Amino acid sequence: CASSEEGYEQYF.

V is TRBV10-1 and J is TRBJ1-2; the match to TRBD1 covers 10 bases. CDR3 length: 16 residues. Germline V gene sequence: CDR1 WNHNN, CDR2 SYGVQD (reference sequence). The V segment lost 3 bases and the J segment 0 bases; nucleotides outside the gene matches: 4. The DNA of the CDR3 is TGCGCCAGCAGTGACTTTGGACAGGGGGCTAACTATGGCTACACCTTC. Translation gives CASSDFGQGANYGYTF.